A single sample is the source of the 30 T cell receptor beta chains below, sequenced in a study of identical twins. A single record per CDR3 protein comes from TCRdb applying MiXCR to the 5' RACE reads. The sample yields around 1.7 million distinct CDR3 sequences, around 33% seen once. Sequenced material: cord blood. The receptors come from a newborn girl in good health.

This clonotype appeared a few times. The CDR3, as DNA: TGTGCCAGCAGCCAGGAGTTTGCGGATACGCAGTATTTT. Translating gives CASSQEFADTQYF. This sequence joins TRBV12-3 or TRBV12-4 and TRBJ2-3, with D unresolved. This CDR3 has 13 amino acids. V lost 6 bases, J lost 6 bases, and 13 bases lay in between.

There are a few counts of this clonotype. V is TRBV6-6 and J is TRBJ2-5; D is possibly TRBD1 (5 bases). CDR1 and CDR2 from the germline V gene are MNHNY and SVGAGI (reference sequence). The CDR3 totals 17 residues. V lost 2 bases and J lost 5, with 21 bases in between. CDR3 in amino acids: CASSYGSGQTVRETQYF. Here the CDR3 DNA reads TGTGCCAGCAGTTACGGATCAGGGCAAACCGTCAGGGAGACCCAGTACTTC.

The chain has TRBV5-1 and TRBJ2-5, with D possibly TRBD2 on 6 matching bases. The CDR3 runs to 14 residues. Germline V gene sequence: CDR1 SGHRS, CDR2 YFSETQ. Trimming removed 5 bases from V and 1 base from J, with 12 bases in between. The CDR3 DNA reads TGCGCCAGCAGTCGGCGGGGTATCCAAGAGACCCAGTACTTC. Protein sequence: CASSRRGIQETQYF.

This clonotype was counted a few times. The chain carries TRBV7-2 and TRBJ2-7; TRBD2 matches at 8 bases. The germline gives CDR1 SGHTA, CDR2 FQGNSA. This CDR3 contains 15 residues. V dropped 5 bases and J dropped 6; count of bases not matched to a gene: 12. CDR3 in DNA: TGTGCCAGCAGCCCCCCGGGGGGGCCCACCTCCGAGCAGTACTTC. Protein product: CASSPPGGPTSEQYF. Using reference TRBV7-2 and TRBJ2-7 for the parts outside the CDR3, the full variable domain is GAGVSQSPSNKVTEKGKDVELRCDPISGHTALYWYRQSLGQGLEFLIYFQGNSAPDKSGLPSDRFSAERTGGSVSTLTIQRTQQEDSAVYLCASSPPGGPTSEQYFGPGTRLTVT.

This clonotype turned up a few times. This chain connects TRBV7-2 to TRBJ2-5, with 7 bases aligning to TRBD1. CDR1 and CDR2 (germline): SGHTA, FQGNSA. The length of the CDR3 is 17 residues. V trimming: 5 bases; J trimming: 4 bases; junction bases outside the gene matches: 16. The CDR3 loop is CASSQGQVSSLRETQYF. The DNA of the CDR3 is TGTGCCAGCAGCCAAGGACAGGTGTCCTCCTTGCGAGAGACCCAGTACTTC.

The genes are TRBV24-1 and TRBJ2-7; no clear D. V gave up 7 bases and J gave up 7 bases, with 16 bases separating them. The CDR3 contains 13 residues. Germline V gene sequence: CDR1 KGHDR, CDR2 SFDVKD. The CDR3 protein is CATRSYSGDEQYF. Written as DNA, the CDR3 is TGTGCCACCAGATCTTACTCTGGGGATGAGCAGTACTTC.

This rearrangement joins TRBV29-1 to TRBJ1-5, with 11 bases that match TRBD1. Germline trimming cut 4 bases from V and 6 bases from J; bases unmatched to any gene: 5. Germline V gives CDR1 SQVTM, CDR2 ANQGSEA. This CDR3 spans 14 amino acids. The CDR3 loop reads CSVGTGGNRQPQHF. The DNA of the CDR3 is TGCAGCGTTGGGACAGGGGGCAATCGTCAGCCCCAGCATTTT.

V gene TRBV7-2 combines with J gene TRBJ2-1, with D hard to call. The V end lost 5 bases, the J end lost 10 bases, and 12 bases lay between the germline ends. The CDR3 is made up of 12 amino acids. Germline loops: CDR1 SGHTA, CDR2 FQGNSA. The CDR3, as DNA: TGTGCCAGCAGCCTGACTGTCATCGAGCAGTTCTTC. This codes for CASSLTVIEQFF.

V usage is TRBV9 and J usage is TRBJ2-7, with TRBD2 matching over 7 bases. CDR1 and CDR2 (germline): SGDLS, YYNGEE. Trimming cost V 2 bases and J 7 bases; bases outside gene matches: 12. CDR3 length: 15 residues. Written as DNA, the CDR3 is TGTGCCAGCAGCGTTTCCCCCCAGGCGGGGGATGAGCAGTACTTC. Amino acid sequence: CASSVSPQAGDEQYF. The full variable domain, completed using reference TRBV9 and TRBJ2-7, is DSGVTQTPKHLITATGQRVTLRCSPRSGDLSVYWYQQSLDQGLQFLIQYYNGEERAKGNILERFSAQQFPDLHSELNLSSLELGDSALYFCASSVSPQAGDEQYFGPGTRLTVT.

To note about this clonotype: It may be a read error: a sequence one base away is much more abundant. V and J are TRBV7-2 and TRBJ2-1; 8 bases align to TRBD2. Germline CDR1 reads SGHTA; CDR2 reads FQGNSA. CDR3 length: 15 amino acids. CDR3 bases: TGTGCCAGCCGCTTTACTACTAGCGGAAACAATGAGCAGTTCTTC. As protein: CASRFTTSGNNEQFF.

J is TRBJ2-5 and V is TRBV29-1, with D possibly TRBD2 on 6 matching bases. This CDR3 has 15 amino acids. V gave up 5 bases and J gave up 0 bases, with 16 bases separating them. Germline V gene lookup returns CDR1 SQVTM and CDR2 ANQGSEA. The CDR3: CSVWRRGRYQETQYF. The CDR3 bases are TGCAGCGTTTGGCGGCGGGGCCGCTACCAAGAGACCCAGTACTTC.

The V and J genes are TRBV4-1 and TRBJ2-5; TRBD2 aligns across 12 bases. Germline V gene data show CDR1 as MGHRA and CDR2 as YSYEKL. This CDR3 is built from 15 residues. V shed 2 bases and J 11 bases; nucleotides not matched to a gene: 9. In nucleotides, the CDR3 is TGCGCCAGCAGCCAACCGACTAGCGGGAGCGATGAGCAGTACTTC. This encodes CASSQPTSGSDEQYF.

This clonotype came up a few times. The rearrangement uses TRBV12-3 or TRBV12-4 and TRBJ2-5; TRBD1 might be the D (6 bases). The CDR3 extends over 15 amino acids. V shed 4 bases and J shed 1 base, with 13 bases lying between them. CDR3 sequence: CASSSPGQPQETQYF. The CDR3 nucleotides are TGTGCCAGCAGTTCTCCGGGACAACCCCAAGAGACCCAGTACTTC.

This clonotype was counted between two and nine times. The J gene is TRBJ2-3, the V gene TRBV19; 11 nucleotides agree with TRBD2. The CDR3 is 16 amino acids. Unmatched junction bases numbered 7, after V lost 4 bases and J lost 4 bases. Per the germline V gene, CDR1 is LNHDA and CDR2 is SQIVND (reference sequence). CDR3 nucleotides: TGTGCCAGTAGTACAAAGAGGACTAGCGGGTCAGATACGCAGTATTTT. It encodes CASSTKRTSGSDTQYF.

The chain recombines TRBV29-1 with TRBJ1-2; D is undetermined. Germline V gives CDR1 SQVTM, CDR2 ANQGSEA. The CDR3 is 11 residues long. Trimming took 5 bases from V and 7 from J, leaving 11 bases between them. CDR3 sequence (DNA): TGCAGCGTTTTAGACTTCCTTGGCTACACCTTC. This gives the protein CSVLDFLGYTF. Drawing the rest from reference TRBV29-1 and TRBJ1-2, the complete variable domain is SAVISQKPSRDICQRGTSLTIQCQVDSQVTMMFWYRQQPGQSLTLIATANQGSEATYESGFVIDKFPISRPNLTFSTLTVSNMSPEDSSIYLCSVLDFLGYTFGSGTRLTVV.

The rearrangement uses TRBV4-2 and TRBJ1-1; tentatively, D is TRBD1 (6 bases). Germline CDR1 LGHNA, CDR2 YNFKEQ. CDR3 length: 14 residues. V lost 3 bases to trimming and J lost 5 bases, with 13 bases between them. Here the CDR3 reads CASSQPGRGTEAFF. CDR3 in DNA: TGTGCCAGCAGCCAGCCAGGGAGGGGGACTGAAGCTTTCTTT.

This clonotype appeared a few times. This chain joins TRBV7-2 and TRBJ2-6; D perhaps matches TRBD1 (5 bases). The CDR3 has 16 residues. Germline values: CDR1 SGHTA, CDR2 FQGNSA. With 5 bases removed from V and 1 base from J, the gap between germline ends came to 12 bases. The CDR3 region has the DNA TGTGCCAGCAGCGTAAACTCAGGGTCTGGGGCCAACGTCCTGACTTTC. It specifies CASSVNSGSGANVLTF.

The table lists this clonotype with a few counts. V gene TRBV12-3 or TRBV12-4 combines with J gene TRBJ2-3; 7 positions match TRBD1. V was clipped by 8 bases and J by 2 bases; unmatched bases: 16. The CDR3 totals 17 residues. CDR3 amino acids: CASSKGGWMSHTDTQYF. CDR3 in DNA: TGTGCCAGCTCAAAAGGGGGCTGGATGAGCCACACAGATACGCAGTATTTT.

V and J are TRBV25-1 and TRBJ2-4; TRBD1 matches 7 bases. The DNA end is more similar to TRBJ2-5, so the J call may be wrong. CDR1 MGHDK and CDR2 SYGVNS come from the germline V gene. This CDR3 has 12 residues. CDR3 DNA: TGTGCCAGCAGGACAGGGATAGAGACCCAGTACTTC. Residues: CASRTGIETQYF.

This clonotype was detected a few times. The rearrangement uses TRBV6-6 and TRBJ2-1; D gene ambiguous. V gave up 0 bases and J gave up 6 bases, with 6 bases separating them. The length of the CDR3 is 13 residues. CDR1 is MNHNY and CDR2 is SVGAGI in the germline V gene (reference sequence). For the CDR3, the DNA is TGTGCCAGCAGTTACTCGTTCTTCAATGAGCAGTTCTTC. It yields the protein CASSYSFFNEQFF.

The J gene is TRBJ2-7, the V gene TRBV5-1; the match to TRBD1 covers 7 bases. The germline CDR1 and CDR2 sequences are SGHRS and YFSETQ. V shed 4 bases, J shed 2 bases, and the junction held 9 bases outside the gene matches. This CDR3 has 15 residues. CDR3 residues: CASSPRDSFTYEQYF. The CDR3 DNA follows: TGCGCCAGCAGCCCCCGGGACAGCTTTACCTACGAGCAGTACTTC.

The gene calls are TRBV5-1 and TRBJ2-3; TRBD1 is a possible D gene (6 bases). Trimming left V 3 bases short and J 2 bases short, with 13 bases between. The length of the CDR3 is 15 residues. The germline gives CDR1 SGHRS, CDR2 YFSETQ. The CDR3 nucleotides read TGCGCCAGCAGCTCACAGGGATTCCCCACAGATACGCAGTATTTT. This gives the protein CASSSQGFPTDTQYF.

The rearrangement links TRBV11-2 to TRBJ2-5, with D perhaps matching TRBD1 (5 bases). The J call could be wrong; TRBJ2-1 is a better fit for the DNA end. Germline CDR1 reads SGHAT; CDR2 reads FQNNGV. This CDR3 contains 17 residues. The CDR3 sequence is CASSSEWGSLLQETQFF. The CDR3 DNA sequence: TGTGCCAGCAGCTCGGAATGGGGCTCACTCTTACAAGAGACCCAGTTCTTC.

This clonotype was counted only a few times. The gene calls are TRBV20-1 and TRBJ2-1; 11 nucleotides line up with TRBD2. V gave up 3 bases and J gave up 3 bases; unmatched junction bases: 16. Germline values: CDR1 DFQATT, CDR2 SNEGSKA (reference sequence). CDR3 length: 19 amino acids. CDR3 in amino acids: CSASRGQLRTSGRYNEQFF. CDR3 bases: TGCAGTGCTAGCAGGGGACAACTGAGGACTAGCGGGCGCTACAATGAGCAGTTCTTC.

The chain combines TRBV20-1 with TRBJ2-3; 9 bases are a match to TRBD2. V shed 4 bases and J 5 bases; nucleotides not matched to a gene: 13. Germline assignment: CDR1 DFQATT and CDR2 SNEGSKA (reference sequence). The CDR3 runs to 16 residues. The CDR3 nucleotides are TGCAGTGCTAAGACCTTCGGGGCGGGGGGGCGAGATACGCAGTATTTT. The encoded protein is CSAKTFGAGGRDTQYF.

This clonotype has a handful of counts. The chain combines TRBV9 with TRBJ2-1, with 14 bases matching TRBD2. This CDR3 is built from 14 residues. Germline CDR1 SGDLS, CDR2 YYNGEE. V lost 0 bases, J lost 12 bases, and 2 bases stayed unmatched. The CDR3 sequence is CASSVGGTSGGQFF. CDR3 nucleotide sequence: TGTGCCAGCAGCGTAGGTGGGACTAGCGGGGGGCAGTTCTTC.

This clonotype was picked up a small number of times. The chain links TRBV28 to TRBJ1-5, with 8 bases fitting TRBD1. The germline CDR1 and CDR2 sequences are MDHEN and SYDVKM. The CDR3 has 13 amino acids. J gave up 9 bases and V 1 base, and 2 bases lay outside the gene matches. This chain's CDR3 is CASSLFTGGPQHF. CDR3 nucleotides: TGTGCCAGCAGTTTATTTACAGGGGGGCCCCAGCATTTT.

This clonotype was counted only a few times. The chain couples TRBV4-2 to TRBJ2-3; D may be TRBD1 (6 bases). Germline-derived CDR1 and CDR2 are LGHNA and YNFKEQ. The CDR3 covers 16 residues. V was pared by 3 bases and J by 2 bases, with 15 bases between. The CDR3: CASSHPRDTITDTQYF. CDR3 in DNA: TGTGCCAGCAGCCACCCCCGGGACACCATCACAGATACGCAGTATTTT.

In its sample, this clonotype was seen a few times. This chain uses TRBV28 with TRBJ2-2; the D gene could be TRBD1 or TRBD2 (5 bases each). Trimming left V 11 bases short and J 5 bases short, with 12 bases between. The germline V gene has CDR1 MDHEN and CDR2 SYDVKM. This CDR3 is built from 12 residues. Written as DNA, the CDR3 is TGTGCCGGGGGTATCGGGACCGGGGAGCTGTTTTTT. Translated, it gives CAGGIGTGELFF.

This clonotype was seen more than once but under ten times. CDR3 DNA: TGCAGTGCTCCTCATCTAGGAGGTGTTGAGCAGTTCTTC. The encoded protein is CSAPHLGGVEQFF. J is TRBJ2-1 and V is TRBV20-1, with a weak D call TRBD2 (5 bases). The V gene lost 5 bases and the J gene lost 9 bases, with 17 bases spanning the gap. The germline CDR1 and CDR2 sequences are DFQATT and SNEGSKA (reference sequence). CDR3 length: 13 residues.